The 21 T cell receptor beta chains given below trace back to one sample, sequenced in a study of T cells in Graves' hyperthyroidism and ophthalmopathy. The source material, RNA transcripts, was used to amplify TCR beta CDR3 regions. A set of HTBI primers served as the primers for a first-round RT-PCR of the TCR CDR3. From the multiplex PCR reads, TCRdb called clonotypes with MiXCR, one entry per CDR3 protein. The sample holds about 360,000 distinct CDR3 sequences, around an eighth seen once. Sequencing input: blood. Source of these receptors: a man aged 25 to 45 with Graves' hyperthyroidism that later progressed to Graves' ophthalmopathy.

This clonotype was recorded a few times. V gene TRBV5-5 combines with J gene TRBJ1-3, with D possibly TRBD1 on 6 matching bases. This CDR3 is built from 15 residues. Germline V gene sequence: CDR1 SGHKS, CDR2 YYEKEE (reference sequence). V gave up 0 bases and J gave up 4 bases, with 11 bases separating them. The CDR3 sequence is CASSLVAGGGNTIYF. The DNA for the CDR3 is TGTGCCAGCAGCTTGGTGGCTGGGGGCGGAAACACCATATATTTT. Drawing the rest from reference TRBV5-5 and TRBJ1-3, the complete variable domain is DAGVTQSPTHLIKTRGQQVTLRCSPISGHKSVSWYQQVLGQGPQFIFQYYEKEERGRGNFPDRFSARQFPNYSSELNVNALLLGDSALYLCASSLVAGGGNTIYFGEGSWLTVV.

The chain carries TRBV7-9 and TRBJ2-2; 8 bases fit TRBD2. V trimming: 5 bases; J trimming: 5 bases; junction bases outside the gene matches: 7. Germline V lookup: CDR1 SEHNR, CDR2 FQNEAQ (reference sequence). This CDR3 comprises 15 residues. CDR3 loop: CASSPRIAGTGELFF. The CDR3 nucleotides read TGTGCCAGCAGCCCTCGGATAGCGGGAACCGGGGAGCTGTTTTTT.

The sample holds many counts of this clonotype. V gene TRBV28 combines with J gene TRBJ2-3; D tentatively reads TRBD1 or TRBD2 (5 bases each). This CDR3 comprises 15 residues. Trimming cost V 7 bases and J 2 bases, with 16 bases left between them. CDR1 is MDHEN, CDR2 SYDVKM, per germline. CDR3 residues: CASNPYWGNTDTQYF. The DNA for the CDR3 is TGTGCCAGCAATCCTTATTGGGGGAACACAGATACGCAGTATTTT. The variable domain in full, completed from reference TRBV28 and TRBJ2-3, reads DVKVTQSSRYLVKRTGEKVFLECVQDMDHENMFWYRQDPGLGLRLIYFSYDVKMKEKGDIPEGYSVSREKKERFSLILESASTNQTSMYLCASNPYWGNTDTQYFGPGTRLTVL.

V and J are TRBV18 and TRBJ1-3; no firm D call. V was shortened by 0 bases and J by 0 bases, with 6 bases between the two germline ends. The CDR3 is 15 residues long. Germline-derived CDR1 and CDR2 are KGHSH and LQKENI. The CDR3 is CASSPPSYSGNTIYF. The CDR3 DNA reads as TGTGCCAGCTCACCACCTTCCTACTCTGGAAACACCATATATTTT.

This clonotype appeared many times. The rearrangement links TRBV6-5 to TRBJ2-3; 7 bases match TRBD1. V dropped 2 bases and J dropped 2; count of bases not matched to a gene: 13. Germline V gene sequence: CDR1 MNHEY, CDR2 SVGAGI. The CDR3 totals 18 residues. DNA of the CDR3: TGTGCCAGCAGTTACAGGGTGACAGGGAAAGGAACCACAGATACGCAGTATTTT. Translated: CASSYRVTGKGTTDTQYF.

The gene calls are TRBV20-1 and TRBJ2-1; a possible D gene is TRBD2 (5 bases). In germline, CDR1 is DFQATT, CDR2 SNEGSKA (reference sequence). The CDR3 covers 13 residues. Written as DNA, the CDR3 is TGCAGCGGACTGGCGGACCGAGACAATGAGCAGTTCTTC. Its translation: CSGLADRDNEQFF.

This chain joins TRBV19 and TRBJ2-5; 7 nucleotides align to TRBD2. Germline V gene sequence: CDR1 LNHDA, CDR2 SQIVND (reference sequence). The V gene end was trimmed by 3 bases and the J gene end by 4 bases; junction bases not matched to a gene: 8. The length of the CDR3 is 15 residues. The CDR3 nucleotides are TGTGCCAGTAGTATGGTTTTTGGGGGGGGAGAGACCCAGTACTTC. Its translation: CASSMVFGGGETQYF.

This clonotype was seen many times. The CDR3 spells CASSLAWDERAGELFF. For the CDR3, the DNA is TGTGCCAGCAGCTTAGCGTGGGACGAAAGAGCCGGGGAGCTGTTTTTT. The rearrangement links TRBV7-9 to TRBJ2-2; D could derive from TRBD1 or TRBD2 (5 bases each). Germline CDR1 is SEHNR and CDR2 is FQNEAQ (reference sequence). The CDR3 sequence is 16 residues long. V lost 0 bases and J lost 6, with 14 bases in between.

This clonotype has a handful of counts. The chain links TRBV9 to TRBJ2-3; 13 bases map to TRBD2. V lost 4 bases to trimming and J lost 0 bases; unmatched junction nucleotides: 17. This CDR3 is built from 21 residues. The germline CDR1 and CDR2 sequences are SGDLS and YYNGEE. In DNA, the CDR3 is TGTGCCAGCAGCCCTCGGACTAGCGGGGGCCCTAAGCCTCTTAGCACAGATACGCAGTATTTT. This gives the protein CASSPRTSGGPKPLSTDTQYF.

V is TRBV7-9 and J is TRBJ2-1, with a weak D call TRBD2 (6 bases). CDR1 is SEHNR, CDR2 FQNEAQ, per germline (reference sequence). V lost 5 bases, J lost 8 bases, and 16 bases lay in between. CDR3 size: 14 residues. The CDR3 is CASSAGRGVYEQFF. The CDR3 DNA is TGTGCCAGCAGCGCGGGGCGGGGAGTTTATGAGCAGTTCTTC.

Ten or more counts support this clonotype. The CDR3: CASTTQGTNEQFF. DNA for the CDR3: TGTGCCAGCACGACGCAGGGGACCAATGAGCAGTTCTTC. V and J are TRBV28 and TRBJ2-1; weak D call: TRBD1 (6 bases). Germline assignment: CDR1 MDHEN and CDR2 SYDVKM. The CDR3 is 13 residues long. V shed 7 bases and J shed 6 bases, with 13 bases lying between them. The variable domain in full, completed from reference TRBV28 and TRBJ2-1, reads DVKVTQSSRYLVKRTGEKVFLECVQDMDHENMFWYRQDPGLGLRLIYFSYDVKMKEKGDIPEGYSVSREKKERFSLILESASTNQTSMYLCASTTQGTNEQFFGPGTRLTVL.

This clonotype was counted ten times or more. This chain joins TRBV5-6 and TRBJ1-2; TRBD1 is a possible D gene (6 bases). V lost 4 bases and J 2 bases, leaving 12 bases between the germline ends. CDR1 is SGHDT, CDR2 YYEEEE, per germline. This CDR3 region has 14 residues. This CDR3 is CASSTGTLNYGYTF. The CDR3 bases are TGTGCCAGCAGCACCGGGACACTGAACTATGGCTACACCTTC.

Ten or more counts support this clonotype. The chain employs TRBV6-5 and TRBJ1-1; 9 bases align to TRBD1. Germline values: CDR1 MNHEY, CDR2 SVGAGI. The CDR3 runs to 15 residues. The ends lost 0 bases at V and 3 bases at J; junction bases unmatched: 2. CDR3 amino acids: CASSYSRTGDTEAFF. The CDR3 DNA sequence: TGTGCCAGCAGTTACTCCCGGACAGGGGACACTGAAGCTTTCTTT.

This clonotype occurred once. A much larger clone sits a single nucleotide away, making a read error possible. V gene TRBV15 combines with J gene TRBJ2-3, with 10 nucleotides matching TRBD2. The CDR3 consists of 17 residues. Germline CDR1 and CDR2: LNHNV and YYDKDF (reference sequence). Trimming at V came to 0 bases and at J to 5 bases, leaving 8 bases not matched to a gene. As DNA, the CDR3 is TGTGCCACCAGCAGAGATGGGCAAGCGGGGGGGAGAGATACGCAGTATTTT. Translating gives CATSRDGQAGGRDTQYF.

The J gene is TRBJ2-2, the V gene TRBV4-1, with a weak D call TRBD2 (5 bases). The V end lost 5 bases, the J end lost 1 base, and 8 bases lay between the germline ends. CDR1 and CDR2 from the germline V gene are MGHRA and YSYEKL. The CDR3 is 14 amino acids. The CDR3: CASSTRGNTGELFF. The CDR3 DNA follows: TGCGCCAGCAGCACCCGGGGGAACACCGGGGAGCTGTTTTTT.

This clonotype has ten or more counts. The CDR3 region has the DNA TGTGCCAGCCGTCCTCGGCGGGGGCAGGGTTGGACAGATACGCAGTATTTT. The encoded protein is CASRPRRGQGWTDTQYF. This chain connects TRBV6-2 or TRBV6-3 to TRBJ2-3; D might be TRBD2 (7 bases). This CDR3 has 17 amino acids. Trimming took off 8 bases at V and 3 bases at J, with 24 bases between the two ends. CDR1 is MNHEY, CDR2 SVGEGT, per germline.

About this clonotype: This clone may be a read error of a much larger clone one base away. The CDR3 loop reads CASRFGAGELFF. CDR3 in DNA: TGTGCCAGCAGATTTGGGGCCGGGGAGCTGTTTTTT. V gene TRBV7-9 combines with J gene TRBJ2-2; no firm D call. Germline assignment: CDR1 SEHNR and CDR2 FQNEAQ (reference sequence). The CDR3 has 12 amino acids. Trimming took off 6 bases at V and 6 bases at J, with 8 bases between the two ends. Based on the CDR3 plus reference TRBV7-9 and TRBJ2-2, the full variable domain is DTGVSQNPRHKITKRGQNVTFRCDPISEHNRLYWYRQTLGQGPEFLTYFQNEAQLEKSRLLSDRFSAERPKGSFSTLEIQRTEQGDSAMYLCASRFGAGELFFGEGSRLTVL.

A few counts support this clonotype. The chain links TRBV20-1 to TRBJ2-1; D is perhaps TRBD1 or TRBD2 (5 bases each). Trimming removed 2 bases at V and 5 bases at J, with 16 bases between. Germline V gene sequence: CDR1 DFQATT, CDR2 SNEGSKA (reference sequence). This CDR3 region has 15 residues. Here the CDR3 reads CSARKTGTTHNEQFF. The DNA for the CDR3 is TGCAGTGCTAGAAAAACCGGGACCACCCACAATGAGCAGTTCTTC.

The sample holds many counts of this clonotype. The rearrangement links TRBV6-1 to TRBJ2-2; D is perhaps TRBD1 or TRBD2 (6 bases each). Germline V lookup: CDR1 MNHNS, CDR2 SASEGT. Trimming cost V 5 bases and J 6 bases, with 16 bases left between them. The CDR3 loop spans 15 amino acids. The DNA for the CDR3 is TGTGCCAGCAGTAGGGGGGCCTTGGGTGCCGGGGAGCTGTTTTTT. It encodes CASSRGALGAGELFF.

This clonotype was counted only a few times. The CDR3 region is CASSQDLPRSSYNEQFF. The CDR3 DNA sequence: TGCGCCAGCAGCCAAGATTTGCCACGATCATCCTACAATGAGCAGTTCTTC. The chain links TRBV4-1 to TRBJ2-1; no definite D call. There are 17 residues in the CDR3. CDR1 is MGHRA and CDR2 is YSYEKL in the germline V gene. The V gene lost 0 bases and the J gene lost 1 base, with 13 bases spanning the gap.

This chain uses TRBV20-1 with TRBJ2-3; D may be TRBD2 (5 bases). Germline CDR1 is DFQATT and CDR2 is SNEGSKA (reference sequence). Trimming removed 6 bases from V and 3 bases from J, with 10 bases in between. This CDR3 has 12 residues. The CDR3 region is CSAVPGTDTQYF. The CDR3 coding sequence is TGCAGTGCCGTACCGGGGACAGATACGCAGTATTTT.